This is a list of T cell receptor beta chains from one sample in a study of shared clonotypes between healthy human individuals. TCRdb keeps only in-frame clones here, not all; method: immunoSEQ multiplex PCR. The data show hundreds of thousands of clones, around 74% seen once. The source material was memory CD4+ T cells sorted from blood. The receptors derive from a woman aged 25 to 39 in good health. The CDR3 runs from the conserved cysteine through the conserved F or W. A D gene is named only where the DNA matches it firmly. Not all rows give a size; the values are once, few, many and, for expanded clones, a class.

v_call: TRBV11-2
j_call: TRBJ1-2
clone_size: -
d_call: -
cdr3_nt: TGTGCCAGCAGGGAACAGGGATATGGCTACACCTTC
cdr3_aa: CASREQGYGYTF

v_call: TRBV4-1
j_call: TRBJ2-1
clone_size: once
d_call: -
cdr3_nt: TGCGCCAGCAGCCAAGATTTTACTAGTTCTTCGAATGAGCAGTTCTTC
cdr3_aa: CASSQDFTSSSNEQFF

v_call: TRBV6-9
j_call: TRBJ2-7
clone_size: -
d_call: -
cdr3_nt: TGTGCCAGCTACCTCCACTCCAGGGCCCTCTCGAACGAGCAGTACTTC
cdr3_aa: CASYLHSRALSNEQYF

v_call: TRBV6-5
j_call: TRBJ2-7
clone_size: -
d_call: TRBD2
cdr3_nt: TGTGCCAGCAGGGGGACTAGCCGTTACGAGCAGTACTTC
cdr3_aa: CASRGTSRYEQYF

v_call: TRBV9
j_call: TRBJ2-3
clone_size: few
d_call: TRBD2
cdr3_nt: TGTGCCAGCAGCCCCCGGGGACTAGAGACAGATACGCAGTATTTT
cdr3_aa: CASSPRGLETDTQYF

v_call: TRBV5-8
j_call: TRBJ2-7
clone_size: many
d_call: -
cdr3_nt: TGTGCCAGCAGCACATACCACTCCGGCCTTATAAGCTACGAGCAGTACTTC
cdr3_aa: CASSTYHSGLISYEQYF

v_call: TRBV19
j_call: TRBJ2-2
clone_size: -
d_call: TRBD1
cdr3_nt: TGTGCCAGTAGGTCCGGGACAGGCGCCGGGCGGGCCGGGGAGCTGTTTTTT
cdr3_aa: CASRSGTGAGRAGELFF

v_call: TRBV15
j_call: TRBJ2-5
clone_size: once
d_call: TRBD1
cdr3_nt: TGTGCCACCAGCAGGCGACAGGGGGCAGCGGAGACCCAGTACTTC
cdr3_aa: CATSRRQGAAETQYF

v_call: TRBV7-9
j_call: TRBJ1-4
clone_size: -
d_call: -
cdr3_nt: TGTGCCAGCAGCCCCTCTTTGAGGGGTTTCAATGAAAAACTGTTTTTT
cdr3_aa: CASSPSLRGFNEKLFF

v_call: TRBV19
j_call: TRBJ1-5
clone_size: -
d_call: -
cdr3_nt: TGTGCCAGTACCCCTGGGGGATCGGGCAATCAGCCCCAGCATTTT
cdr3_aa: CASTPGGSGNQPQHF

v_call: TRBV28
j_call: TRBJ2-5
clone_size: few
d_call: -
cdr3_nt: TGTGCCAGCAGTTTATATGAGACCCAGTACTTC
cdr3_aa: CASSLYETQYF

v_call: TRBV5-1
j_call: TRBJ2-3
clone_size: -
d_call: -
cdr3_nt: TGCGCCAGCAGAAGCACCTCGGGGCGCACAGATACGCAGTATTTT
cdr3_aa: CASRSTSGRTDTQYF

v_call: TRBV18
j_call: TRBJ1-5
clone_size: -
d_call: TRBD1
cdr3_nt: TGTGCCAGCTCACCACAAGGGACAGGGGGGAATCAGCCCCAGCATTTT
cdr3_aa: CASSPQGTGGNQPQHF

v_call: TRBV19
j_call: TRBJ1-1
clone_size: -
d_call: -
cdr3_nt: TGTGCCAGTAGTACACAGGTGAACACTGAAGCTTTCTTT
cdr3_aa: CASSTQVNTEAFF

v_call: TRBV6-1
j_call: TRBJ2-3
clone_size: -
d_call: -
cdr3_nt: TGTGCCAGCAGTACAGGTATACGAGATACGCAGTATTTT
cdr3_aa: CASSTGIRDTQYF

v_call: TRBV10-3
j_call: TRBJ1-5
clone_size: -
d_call: -
cdr3_nt: TGTGCCATCAGTGAGTTCGACAGTGCTAATCAGCCCCAGCATTTT
cdr3_aa: CAISEFDSANQPQHF

v_call: TRBV7-9
j_call: TRBJ1-2
clone_size: -
d_call: TRBD1
cdr3_nt: TGTGCCAGCAGCCTAGGACAGGGCCACTATGGCTACACCTTC
cdr3_aa: CASSLGQGHYGYTF

v_call: TRBV28
j_call: TRBJ1-1
clone_size: few
d_call: -
cdr3_nt: TGTGTTTACGGGAACACTGAAGCTTTCTTT
cdr3_aa: CVYGNTEAFF

v_call: TRBV7-6
j_call: TRBJ2-7
clone_size: -
d_call: -
cdr3_nt: TGTGCCAGCAGCTCTTCCCATGGGACCTACGAGCAGTACTTC
cdr3_aa: CASSSSHGTYEQYF

v_call: TRBV27
j_call: TRBJ1-4
clone_size: -
d_call: TRBD1
cdr3_nt: TGTGCCAGCGGACGGGACAGGGGGCGCGGAAAACTGTTTTTT
cdr3_aa: CASGRDRGRGKLFF

v_call: TRBV2
j_call: TRBJ2-1
clone_size: -
d_call: TRBD2
cdr3_nt: TGTGCCAGCACGGGGGCGGGAGGCATCCACAATGAGCAGTTCTTC
cdr3_aa: CASTGAGGIHNEQFF

v_call: TRBV14
j_call: TRBJ2-3
clone_size: -
d_call: TRBD1
cdr3_nt: TGTGCCAGCAGACCTGGGACAGGGAGCACAGATACGCAGTATTTT
cdr3_aa: CASRPGTGSTDTQYF